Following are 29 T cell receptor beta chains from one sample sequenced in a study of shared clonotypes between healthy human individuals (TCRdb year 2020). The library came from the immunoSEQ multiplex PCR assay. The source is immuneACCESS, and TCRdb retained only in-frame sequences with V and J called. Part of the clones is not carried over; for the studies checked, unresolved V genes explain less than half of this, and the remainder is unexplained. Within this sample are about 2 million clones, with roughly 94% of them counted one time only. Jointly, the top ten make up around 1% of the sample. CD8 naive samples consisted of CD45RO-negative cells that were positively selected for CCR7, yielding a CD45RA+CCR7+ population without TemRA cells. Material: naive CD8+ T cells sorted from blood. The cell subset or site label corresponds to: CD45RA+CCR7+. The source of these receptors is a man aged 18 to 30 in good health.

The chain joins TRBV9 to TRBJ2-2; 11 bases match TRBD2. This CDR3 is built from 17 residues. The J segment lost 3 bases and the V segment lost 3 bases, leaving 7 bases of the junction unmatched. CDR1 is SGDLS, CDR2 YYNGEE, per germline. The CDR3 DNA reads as TGTGCCAGCAGCGGACCGACTAGCGGGGACTACACCGGGGAGCTGTTTTTT. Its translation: CASSGPTSGDYTGELFF.

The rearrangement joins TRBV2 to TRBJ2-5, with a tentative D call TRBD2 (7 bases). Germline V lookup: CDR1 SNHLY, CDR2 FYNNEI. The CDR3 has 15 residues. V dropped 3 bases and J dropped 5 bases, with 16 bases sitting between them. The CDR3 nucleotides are TGTGCCAGCAGTGAGGTCGGGGGGCCCAGTGAGACCCAGTACTTC. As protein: CASSEVGGPSETQYF.

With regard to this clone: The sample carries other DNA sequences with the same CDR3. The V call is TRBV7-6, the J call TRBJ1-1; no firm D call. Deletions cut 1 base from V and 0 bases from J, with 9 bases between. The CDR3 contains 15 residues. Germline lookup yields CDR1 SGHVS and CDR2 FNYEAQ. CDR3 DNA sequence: TGTGCCAGCAGCTTAGAGGCAGAGATGAACACTGAAGCTTTCTTT. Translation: CASSLEAEMNTEAFF.

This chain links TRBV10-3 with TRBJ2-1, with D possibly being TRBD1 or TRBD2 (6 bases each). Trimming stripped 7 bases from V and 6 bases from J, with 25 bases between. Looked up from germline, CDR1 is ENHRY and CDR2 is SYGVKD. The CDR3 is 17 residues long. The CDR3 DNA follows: TGTGCCATCACCCCCGCTCCCGCGGGACACCCTGTCAATGAGCAGTTCTTC. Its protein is CAITPAPAGHPVNEQFF.

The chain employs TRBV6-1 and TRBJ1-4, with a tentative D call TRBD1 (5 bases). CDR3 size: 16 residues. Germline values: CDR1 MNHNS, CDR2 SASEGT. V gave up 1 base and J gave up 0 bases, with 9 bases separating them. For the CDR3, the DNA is TGTGCCAGCAGTGAAGATCAGGGAGCAACTAATGAAAAACTGTTTTTT. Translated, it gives CASSEDQGATNEKLFF.

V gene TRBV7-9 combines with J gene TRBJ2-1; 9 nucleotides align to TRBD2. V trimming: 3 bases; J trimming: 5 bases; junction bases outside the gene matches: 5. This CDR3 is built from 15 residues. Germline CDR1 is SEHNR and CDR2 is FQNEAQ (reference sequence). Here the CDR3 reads CASSLSGGTDNEQFF. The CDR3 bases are TGTGCCAGCAGCTTGAGCGGGGGGACCGACAATGAGCAGTTCTTC. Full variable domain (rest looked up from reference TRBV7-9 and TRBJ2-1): DTGVSQNPRHKITKRGQNVTFRCDPISEHNRLYWYRQTLGQGPEFLTYFQNEAQLEKSRLLSDRFSAERPKGSFSTLEIQRTEQGDSAMYLCASSLSGGTDNEQFFGPGTRLTVL.

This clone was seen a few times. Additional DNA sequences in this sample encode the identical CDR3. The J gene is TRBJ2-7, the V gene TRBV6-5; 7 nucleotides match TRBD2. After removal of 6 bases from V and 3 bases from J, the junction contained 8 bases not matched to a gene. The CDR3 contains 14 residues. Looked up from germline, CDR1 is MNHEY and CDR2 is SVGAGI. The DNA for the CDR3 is TGTGCCAGCAGCCCTACCGGGGAGGGCTACGAGCAGTACTTC. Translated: CASSPTGEGYEQYF.

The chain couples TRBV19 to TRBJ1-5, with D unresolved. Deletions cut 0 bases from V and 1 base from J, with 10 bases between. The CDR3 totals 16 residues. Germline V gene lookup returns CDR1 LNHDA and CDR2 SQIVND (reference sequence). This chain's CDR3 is CASSIDTGVSNQPQHF. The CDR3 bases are TGTGCCAGTAGTATAGACACGGGCGTCAGCAATCAGCCCCAGCATTTT.

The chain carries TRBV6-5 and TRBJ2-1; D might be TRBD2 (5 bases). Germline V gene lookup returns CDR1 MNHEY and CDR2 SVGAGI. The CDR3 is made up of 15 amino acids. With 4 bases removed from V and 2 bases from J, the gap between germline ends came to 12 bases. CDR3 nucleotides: TGTGCCAGCAGTTCCGCTAGCCGCCCCTACAATGAGCAGTTCTTC. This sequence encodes CASSSASRPYNEQFF.

CDR3 residues: CASSFLSGAEAFF. CDR3 nucleotides: TGTGCCAGCAGTTTTTTGTCCGGGGCTGAAGCTTTCTTT. The V gene is TRBV6-5, the J gene TRBJ1-1; no reliable D call. The V gene's germline CDR1 is MNHEY and CDR2 SVGAGI. The CDR3 is made up of 13 amino acids. Trimming left V 4 bases short and J 6 bases short, with 12 bases between.

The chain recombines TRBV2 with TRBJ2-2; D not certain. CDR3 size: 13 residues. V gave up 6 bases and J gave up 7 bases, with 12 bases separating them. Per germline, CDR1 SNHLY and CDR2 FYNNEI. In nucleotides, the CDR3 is TGTGCCAGCAGCGACCCATTAGGCGGGGAGCTGTTTTTT. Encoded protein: CASSDPLGGELFF.

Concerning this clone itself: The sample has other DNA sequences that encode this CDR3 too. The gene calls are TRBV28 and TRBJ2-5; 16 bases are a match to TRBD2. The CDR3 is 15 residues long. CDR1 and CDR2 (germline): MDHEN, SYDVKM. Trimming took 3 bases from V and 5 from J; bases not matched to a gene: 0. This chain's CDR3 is CASSLGLAGGETQYF. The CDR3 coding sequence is TGTGCCAGCAGTTTGGGACTAGCGGGGGGGGAGACCCAGTACTTC.

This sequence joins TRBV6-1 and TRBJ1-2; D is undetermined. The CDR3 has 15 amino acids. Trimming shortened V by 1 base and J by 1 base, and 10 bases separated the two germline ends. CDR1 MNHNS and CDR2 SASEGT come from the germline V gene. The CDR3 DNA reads TGTGCCAGCAGTGAAGGGCGGGATGGTAACTATGGCTACACCTTC. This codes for CASSEGRDGNYGYTF.

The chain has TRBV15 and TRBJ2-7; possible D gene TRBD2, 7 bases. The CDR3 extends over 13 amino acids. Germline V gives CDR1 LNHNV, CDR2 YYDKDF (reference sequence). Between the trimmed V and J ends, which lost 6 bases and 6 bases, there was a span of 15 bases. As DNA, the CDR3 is TGTGCCACCAGAAGGGGGGGATCAAGCGAGCAGTACTTC. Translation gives CATRRGGSSEQYF.

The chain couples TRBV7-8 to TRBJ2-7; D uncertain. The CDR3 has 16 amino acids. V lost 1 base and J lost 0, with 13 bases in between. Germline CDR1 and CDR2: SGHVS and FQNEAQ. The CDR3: CASSLVASGSSYEQYF. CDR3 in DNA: TGTGCCAGCAGCTTAGTCGCCTCCGGAAGCTCCTACGAGCAGTACTTC.

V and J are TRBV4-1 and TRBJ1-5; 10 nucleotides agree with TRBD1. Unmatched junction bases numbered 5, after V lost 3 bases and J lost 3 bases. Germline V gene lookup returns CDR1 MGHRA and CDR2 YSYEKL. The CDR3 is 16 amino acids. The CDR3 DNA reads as TGCGCCAGCAGCCACGTGACAGGGGGCGACAATCAGCCCCAGCATTTT. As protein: CASSHVTGGDNQPQHF.

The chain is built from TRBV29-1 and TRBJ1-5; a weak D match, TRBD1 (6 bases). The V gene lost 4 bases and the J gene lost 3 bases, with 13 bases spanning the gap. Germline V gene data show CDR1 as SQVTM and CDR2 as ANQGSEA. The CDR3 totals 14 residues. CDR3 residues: CSVGGGLNNQPQHF. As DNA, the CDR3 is TGCAGCGTTGGCGGGGGGCTTAACAATCAGCCCCAGCATTTT.

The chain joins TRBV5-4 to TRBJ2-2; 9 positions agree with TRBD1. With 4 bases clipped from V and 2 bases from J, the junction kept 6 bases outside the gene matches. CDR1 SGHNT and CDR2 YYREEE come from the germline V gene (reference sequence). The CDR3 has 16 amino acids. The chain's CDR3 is CASSAGTGLNTGELFF. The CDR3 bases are TGTGCCAGCAGCGCGGGGACAGGGTTAAACACCGGGGAGCTGTTTTTT.

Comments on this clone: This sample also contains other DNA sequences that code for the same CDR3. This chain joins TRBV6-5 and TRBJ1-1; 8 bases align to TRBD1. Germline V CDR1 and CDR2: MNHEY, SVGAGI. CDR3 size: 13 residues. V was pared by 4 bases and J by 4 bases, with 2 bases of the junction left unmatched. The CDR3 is CASSLDRGTEAFF. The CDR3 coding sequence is TGTGCCAGCAGTTTAGACAGGGGCACTGAAGCTTTCTTT.

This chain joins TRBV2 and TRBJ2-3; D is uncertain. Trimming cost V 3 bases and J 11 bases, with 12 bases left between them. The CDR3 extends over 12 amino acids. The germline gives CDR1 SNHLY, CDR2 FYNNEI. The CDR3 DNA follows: TGTGCCAGCAGTGAGGATATGTGGGAGCAGTATTTT. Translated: CASSEDMWEQYF. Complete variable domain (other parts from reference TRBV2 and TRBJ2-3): EPEVTQTPSHQVTQMGQEVILRCVPISNHLYFYWYRQILGQKVEFLVSFYNNEISEKSEIFDDQFSVERPDGSNFTLKIRSTKLEDSAMYFCASSEDMWEQYFGPGTRLTVL.

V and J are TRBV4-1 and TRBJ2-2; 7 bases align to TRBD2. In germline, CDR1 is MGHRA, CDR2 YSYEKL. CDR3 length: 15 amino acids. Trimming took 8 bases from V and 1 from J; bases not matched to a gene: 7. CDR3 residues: CASGLGGGNTGELFF. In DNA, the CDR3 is TGCGCCAGCGGGCTTGGCGGGGGGAACACCGGGGAGCTGTTTTTT.

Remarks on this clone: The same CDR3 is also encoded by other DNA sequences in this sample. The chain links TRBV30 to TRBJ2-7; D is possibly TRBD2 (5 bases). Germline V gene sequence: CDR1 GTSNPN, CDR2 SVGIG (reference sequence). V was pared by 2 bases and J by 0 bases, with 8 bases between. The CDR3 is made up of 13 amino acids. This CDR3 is CAWSLGVSYEQYF. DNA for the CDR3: TGTGCCTGGAGTCTCGGGGTCTCCTACGAGCAGTACTTC.

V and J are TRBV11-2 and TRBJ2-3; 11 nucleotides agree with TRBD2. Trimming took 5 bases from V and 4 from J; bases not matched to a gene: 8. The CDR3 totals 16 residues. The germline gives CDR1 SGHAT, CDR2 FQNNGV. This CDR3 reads CASSPETSGVPDTQYF. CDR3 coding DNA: TGTGCCAGCAGCCCTGAGACTAGCGGGGTTCCAGATACGCAGTATTTT.

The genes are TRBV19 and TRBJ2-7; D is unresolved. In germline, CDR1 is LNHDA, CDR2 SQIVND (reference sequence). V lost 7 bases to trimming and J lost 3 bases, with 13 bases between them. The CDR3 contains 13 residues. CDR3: CASTIRPGYEQYF. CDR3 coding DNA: TGTGCCAGTACCATCAGACCGGGCTACGAGCAGTACTTC.

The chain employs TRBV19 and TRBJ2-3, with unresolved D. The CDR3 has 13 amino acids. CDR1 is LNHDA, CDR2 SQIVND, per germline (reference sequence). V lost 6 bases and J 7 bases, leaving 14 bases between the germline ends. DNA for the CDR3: TGTGCCAGTAGCTACGGAGTGTCATATACGCAGTATTTT. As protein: CASSYGVSYTQYF.

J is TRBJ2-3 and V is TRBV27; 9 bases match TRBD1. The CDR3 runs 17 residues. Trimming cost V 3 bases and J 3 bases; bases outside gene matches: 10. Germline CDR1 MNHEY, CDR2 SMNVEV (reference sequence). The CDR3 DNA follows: TGTGCCAGCAGTTTTTTTCCCGGACAGGGGCTAACAGATACGCAGTATTTT. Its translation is CASSFFPGQGLTDTQYF.

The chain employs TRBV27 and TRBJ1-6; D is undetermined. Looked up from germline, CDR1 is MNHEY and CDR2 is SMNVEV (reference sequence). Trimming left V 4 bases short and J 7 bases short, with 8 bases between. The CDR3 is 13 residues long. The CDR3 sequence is CASSSETNSPLHF. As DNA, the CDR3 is TGTGCCAGCAGTTCCGAGACAAATTCACCCCTCCACTTT.

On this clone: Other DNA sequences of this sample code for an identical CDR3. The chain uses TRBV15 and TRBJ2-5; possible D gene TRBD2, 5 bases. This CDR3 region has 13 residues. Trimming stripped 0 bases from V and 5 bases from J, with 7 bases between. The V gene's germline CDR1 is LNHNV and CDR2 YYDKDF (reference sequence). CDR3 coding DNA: TGTGCCACCAGCAGAGATCGAGGGGAGACCCAGTACTTC. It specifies CATSRDRGETQYF. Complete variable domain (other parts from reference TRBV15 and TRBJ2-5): DAMVIQNPRYQVTQFGKPVTLSCSQTLNHNVMYWYQQKSSQAPKLLFHYYDKDFNNEADTPDNFQSRRPNTSFCFLDIRSPGLGDTAMYLCATSRDRGETQYFGPGTRLLVL.

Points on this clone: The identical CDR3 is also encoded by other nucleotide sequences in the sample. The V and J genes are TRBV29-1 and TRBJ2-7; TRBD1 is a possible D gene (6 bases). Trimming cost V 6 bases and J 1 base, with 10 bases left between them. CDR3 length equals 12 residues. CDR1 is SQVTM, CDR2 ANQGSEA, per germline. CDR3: CSVERGSYEQYF. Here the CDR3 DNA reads TGCAGCGTGGAGAGGGGGTCCTACGAGCAGTACTTC.